One sample yielded the 20 T cell receptor beta chains listed below, sequenced in a study of STAT3 mutations in large granular lymphocyte leukemia. General observations from the study: At least one immunodominant TCR beta clonotype appeared in every T-cell large granular lymphocyte leukemia patient.

TCRdb's copy holds only in-frame clones and misses some; the assay was immunoSEQ multiplex PCR. The sample has about 34,000 clones; 86% are singletons. No antigen has been assigned to these receptors. The sample was peripheral blood mononuclear cells. Source of these receptors: a man between 60 and 75 years old with T-cell large granular lymphocyte leukemia. Some clones in this sample may be carry-over from other donors' samples.

The genes are TRBV7-2 and TRBJ1-2, with 11 bases lining up with TRBD1. V dropped 1 base and J dropped 6; count of bases not matched to a gene: 4. The CDR3 length is 15 residues. CDR1 and CDR2 (germline): SGHTA, FQGNSA. The CDR3 is CASSLEGTGGDGYTF. In nucleotides, the CDR3 is TGTGCCAGCAGCTTAGAAGGGACAGGGGGGGATGGCTACACCTTC.

The chain's CDR3 is CASSLGVAGGTDTQYF. CDR3 coding DNA: TGTGCCAGCAGCTTAGGTGTAGCGGGAGGAACAGATACGCAGTATTTT. The chain joins TRBV7-9 to TRBJ2-3; 10 nucleotides agree with TRBD2. The CDR3 covers 16 residues. V was clipped by 1 base and J by 3 bases; unmatched bases: 4. Germline CDR1 reads SEHNR; CDR2 reads FQNEAQ (reference sequence).

This chain links TRBV5-8 with TRBJ2-5, with TRBD1 matching 12 bases. Germline V gene data show CDR1 as SGHTS and CDR2 as YDEGEE. The J segment lost 3 bases and the V segment lost 4 bases, leaving 7 bases of the junction unmatched. The CDR3 has 16 amino acids. For the CDR3, the DNA is TGTGCCAGCAGCCTGTTTGGGACAGGGGGCGAAGAGACCCAGTACTTC. This encodes CASSLFGTGGEETQYF.

For the CDR3, the DNA is TGCGCCAGCAGATTCGTCTCGGCGGGGAGCACAGATACGCAGTATTTT. This codes for CASRFVSAGSTDTQYF. The chain is built from TRBV5-1 and TRBJ2-3; D perhaps matches TRBD2 (6 bases). Trimming pared 5 bases from V and 0 bases from J, leaving 16 bases between. The CDR3 is 16 residues long. CDR1 is SGHRS and CDR2 is YFSETQ in the germline V gene.

This clone has only a few counts. The chain recombines TRBV10-3 with TRBJ1-2, with TRBD1 as a possible D gene (6 bases). Deletions cut 7 bases from V and 3 bases from J, with 12 bases between. Per germline, CDR1 ENHRY and CDR2 SYGVKD. The CDR3 loop spans 13 amino acids. The CDR3 nucleotides read TGTGCCATCACGGCGGACAGAGACTATGGCTACACCTTC. It specifies CAITADRDYGYTF.

The chain recombines TRBV11-2 with TRBJ2-5, with D tentatively TRBD1 (6 bases). Germline V CDR1 and CDR2: SGHAT, FQNNGV. Trimming took 8 bases from V and 2 from J, leaving 12 bases between them. CDR3 length: 13 residues. The CDR3 DNA is TGTGCCAGCGGAACAGGGTTACAAGAGACCCAGTACTTC. Protein sequence: CASGTGLQETQYF.

This chain uses TRBV6-1 with TRBJ1-5; tentative D call: TRBD1 (6 bases). Germline loops: CDR1 MNHNS, CDR2 SASEGT. V was pared by 8 bases and J by 5 bases, with 16 bases between. The CDR3 has 14 residues. The CDR3 loop is CASCWGGRYQPQHF. The CDR3 DNA reads TGTGCCAGCTGTTGGGGGGGCCGTTATCAGCCCCAGCATTTT.

The J gene is TRBJ2-5, the V gene TRBV5-1; 13 positions match TRBD2. This CDR3 spans 17 amino acids. The J segment lost 1 base and the V segment lost 2 bases, leaving 5 bases of the junction unmatched. Germline lookup yields CDR1 SGHRS and CDR2 YFSETQ. In nucleotides, the CDR3 is TGCGCCAGCAGCTTACGGACTAGCGGGAGTTTCCAAGAGACCCAGTACTTC. It yields the protein CASSLRTSGSFQETQYF.

This clone was counted a single time. V is TRBV5-4 and J is TRBJ2-5, with 13 bases fitting TRBD2. The J call may be wrong; the DNA end is better matched by TRBJ2-7. Per the germline V gene, CDR1 is SGHNT and CDR2 is YYREEE (reference sequence). This CDR3 has 17 residues. As DNA, the CDR3 is TGTGCCAGCAGCTTGGCGACTAGCGGGAGGCCCGCCTACGAGCAGTACTTC. Its translation: CASSLATSGRPAYEQYF.

The chain couples TRBV4-3 to TRBJ1-1; possibly TRBD1 for D (6 bases). Trimming stripped 4 bases from V and 1 base from J, with 13 bases between. The germline gives CDR1 LGHNA, CDR2 YSLEER. The CDR3 contains 15 residues. CDR3 amino acids: CASSPGAHTNTEAFF. CDR3 coding DNA: TGCGCCAGCAGCCCAGGGGCACATACGAACACTGAAGCTTTCTTT.

The chain combines TRBV5-1 with TRBJ2-3, with no clear D. With 5 bases removed from V and 0 bases from J, the gap between germline ends came to 10 bases. Germline CDR1 is SGHRS and CDR2 is YFSETQ. The CDR3 has 14 residues. The DNA of the CDR3 is TGCGCCAGCAGTGGGCTAGGGAGCACAGATACGCAGTATTTT. Translated, it gives CASSGLGSTDTQYF.

J is TRBJ2-1 and V is TRBV5-6; 10 bases are a match to TRBD2. V lost 1 base to trimming and J lost 7 bases; unmatched junction nucleotides: 8. The CDR3 sequence is 16 residues long. Germline V lookup: CDR1 SGHDT, CDR2 YYEEEE. The CDR3: CASSLIGAGGLNEQFF. In DNA, the CDR3 is TGTGCCAGCAGCTTGATTGGAGCGGGGGGGCTGAATGAGCAGTTCTTC.

This sequence joins TRBV9 and TRBJ2-5, with D tentatively TRBD1 (6 bases). Germline V CDR1 and CDR2: SGDLS, YYNGEE. This CDR3 comprises 14 residues. V dropped 3 bases and J dropped 8 bases, with 17 bases sitting between them. CDR3 DNA: TGTGCCAGCAGCGCGACAGGAGGCCTGGATACCCAGTACTTC. Residues: CASSATGGLDTQYF.

The chain uses TRBV29-1 and TRBJ2-7, with TRBD1 matching over 9 bases. Germline V gene data show CDR1 as SQVTM and CDR2 as ANQGSEA. The CDR3 runs 13 residues. J lost 3 bases, V lost 0 bases, and 0 bases had no gene match. The CDR3 region has the DNA TGCAGCGTTGAAGAGGACAGGGGCTACGAGCAGTACTTC. Residues: CSVEEDRGYEQYF.

The chain is built from TRBV18 and TRBJ2-3; 8 bases match TRBD1. V trimming: 1 base; J trimming: 4 bases; junction bases outside the gene matches: 1. The germline gives CDR1 KGHSH, CDR2 LQKENI. CDR3 length: 14 residues. CDR3 coding DNA: TGTGCCAGCTCACCACTACAGGGGGCAGATACGCAGTATTTT. It encodes CASSPLQGADTQYF.

For the CDR3, the DNA is TGTGCCAGCAGGGGGGGTGGGGCCCAAGACTACGAGCAGTACTTC. Residues: CASRGGGAQDYEQYF. V and J are TRBV28 and TRBJ2-7; a weak D match, TRBD2 (6 bases). The CDR3 runs to 15 residues. Germline CDR1 is MDHEN and CDR2 is SYDVKM. Trimming shortened V by 6 bases and J by 3 bases, and 18 bases separated the two germline ends.

The chain couples TRBV5-1 to TRBJ2-3, with TRBD2 matching over 14 bases. Germline CDR1 and CDR2: SGHRS and YFSETQ. J was trimmed by 5 bases and V by 3 bases; bases with no gene match: 5. The CDR3 has 16 residues. CDR3 residues: CASSSGLAGVGDTQYF. The CDR3 DNA follows: TGCGCCAGCAGCTCGGGACTAGCGGGAGTGGGAGATACGCAGTATTTT. The full variable domain, in which reference TRBV5-1 and TRBJ2-3 provide the parts outside the CDR3, is KAGVTQTPRYLIKTRGQQVTLSCSPISGHRSVSWYQQTPGQGLQFLFEYFSETQRNKGNFPGRFSGRQFSNSRSEMNVSTLELGDSALYLCASSSGLAGVGDTQYFGPGTRLTVL.

This sequence joins TRBV7-3 and TRBJ2-1; D perhaps matches TRBD2 (6 bases). The germline gives CDR1 SGHTA, CDR2 FQGTGA. This CDR3 has 15 amino acids. V was shortened by 6 bases and J by 0 bases, with 12 bases between the two germline ends. The CDR3 loop reads CASSRDSRSYNEQFF. In nucleotides, the CDR3 is TGTGCCAGCAGTCGGGACTCCCGCTCCTACAATGAGCAGTTCTTC.

The chain couples TRBV2 to TRBJ2-5; D remains ambiguous. Germline V CDR1 and CDR2: SNHLY, FYNNEI. Trimming removed 8 bases from V and 5 bases from J, with 18 bases in between. This CDR3 spans 14 amino acids. CDR3 in DNA: TGTGCCAGCGGGCGGTGGTCGGGTGAGGAGACCCAGTACTTC. Its protein product is CASGRWSGEETQYF.

The chain recombines TRBV30 with TRBJ1-2; D unresolved. V was cut by 1 base and J by 3 bases, with 6 bases left in between. The CDR3 length is 12 residues. CDR1 GTSNPN and CDR2 SVGIG come from the germline V gene (reference sequence). The CDR3 region is CAWSGTDYGYTF. DNA of the CDR3: TGTGCCTGGAGTGGGACGGACTATGGCTACACCTTC.